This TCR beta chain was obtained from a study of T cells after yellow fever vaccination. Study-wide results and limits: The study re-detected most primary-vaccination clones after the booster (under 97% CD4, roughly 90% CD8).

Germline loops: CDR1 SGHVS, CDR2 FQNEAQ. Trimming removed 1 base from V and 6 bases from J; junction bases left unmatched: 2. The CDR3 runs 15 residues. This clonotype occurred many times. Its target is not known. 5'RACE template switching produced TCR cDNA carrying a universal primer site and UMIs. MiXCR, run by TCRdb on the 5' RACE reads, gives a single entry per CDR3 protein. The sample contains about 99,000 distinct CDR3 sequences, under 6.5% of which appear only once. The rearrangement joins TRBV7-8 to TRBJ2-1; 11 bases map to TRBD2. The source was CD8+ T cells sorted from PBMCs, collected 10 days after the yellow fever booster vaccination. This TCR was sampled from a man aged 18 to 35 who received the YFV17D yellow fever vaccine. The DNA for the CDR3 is TGTGCCAGCAGCTTAGTAGCGGGGGGGCCCAATGAGCAGTTCTTC. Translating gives CASSLVAGGPNEQFF.